Below are 18 T cell receptor beta chains sequenced from a single sample in a study of blood T cell repertoires in COVID-19. The data were produced by immunoSEQ multiplex PCR, yet TCRdb's version contains in-frame clones alone and is incomplete. The sample carries around 340,000 clones, about 88% recorded once. Material for sequencing was PBMCs or T cells enriched from blood (not recorded which). The source of these receptors is a woman under 40 who had been exposed to COVID-19.

This clone was seen just once. The chain combines TRBV19 with TRBJ2-2; TRBD1 matches 7 bases. The trim removed 10 bases at V and 7 bases at J, leaving 12 bases unmatched. CDR1 is LNHDA and CDR2 is SQIVND in the germline V gene (reference sequence). This CDR3 is built from 14 residues. DNA of the CDR3: TGTGCCACCAAAATGGACCACAGGGGCGGGGAGCTGTTTTTT. Its protein product is CATKMDHRGGELFF.

CDR3 residues: CSASPKGTESSYNSPLHF. The CDR3 DNA sequence: TGCAGTGCTAGTCCCAAGGGGACAGAGAGCTCCTATAATTCACCCCTCCACTTT. This chain joins TRBV20-1 and TRBJ1-6, with TRBD1 matching over 7 bases. The germline V gene encodes CDR1 DFQATT and CDR2 SNEGSKA (reference sequence). J gave up 0 bases and V 3 bases, and 11 bases lay outside the gene matches. The CDR3 sequence is 18 residues long.

The chain carries TRBV27 and TRBJ1-4; unclear D gene. The V gene's germline CDR1 is MNHEY and CDR2 SMNVEV (reference sequence). The CDR3 is 12 amino acids. V gave up 4 bases and J gave up 15 bases, with 15 bases separating them. CDR3 sequence (DNA): TGTGCCAGCAGTTCCCGACACGGGGTGGTGTTTTTT. Protein: CASSSRHGVVFF.

This chain uses TRBV24-1 with TRBJ1-5; D may be TRBD1 (5 bases). V shed 2 bases and J shed 5 bases, with 12 bases lying between them. Germline CDR1 and CDR2: KGHDR and SFDVKD. This CDR3 is built from 15 residues. The CDR3 loop reads CATSDSWQGHQPQHF. In DNA form, the CDR3 reads TGTGCCACCAGTGATTCCTGGCAGGGTCATCAGCCCCAGCATTTT.

The V call is TRBV27, the J call TRBJ2-7; 8 nucleotides line up with TRBD2. The CDR3 has 16 amino acids. J lost 1 base, V lost 2 bases, and 7 bases had no gene match. CDR1 is MNHEY, CDR2 SMNVEV, per germline (reference sequence). DNA for the CDR3: TGTGCCAGCAGTTTAGGTCCGGGGGGGATGTCCTACGAGCAGTACTTC. This sequence encodes CASSLGPGGMSYEQYF.

A note on this clone: The germline gene is not matched at one end of the junction; a read error may be the cause. V gene TRBV7-7 combines with J gene TRBJ2-1, with 11 bases matching TRBD2. The V gene's germline CDR1 is SSHAT and CDR2 FNYEAQ (reference sequence). The CDR3 has 15 amino acids. CDR3 nucleotides: TGTGCTAGCAGCCGAACTAGCGGGAGCTTCAATGAGCAGTTCTTC. This encodes CASSRTSGSFNEQFF.

V usage is TRBV27 and J usage is TRBJ1-5, with D possibly matching TRBD1 (5 bases). CDR3 length: 14 residues. The germline gives CDR1 MNHEY, CDR2 SMNVEV (reference sequence). The V and J ends lost 2 bases and 6 bases respectively, with 11 bases between them. The chain's CDR3 is CASSLGGRSQPQHF. The CDR3, as DNA: TGTGCCAGCAGTTTAGGGGGGAGAAGTCAGCCCCAGCATTTT.

The rearrangement joins TRBV28 to TRBJ2-7; D gene uncertain. The CDR3 is 15 residues long. The germline V gene encodes CDR1 MDHEN and CDR2 SYDVKM. The V end was cut by 4 bases, the J end by 1 base, with 14 bases between. The CDR3, as DNA: TGTGCCAGCAGTTCCCCCCTGAGTAAGTCCTACGAGCAGTACTTC. This translates into CASSSPLSKSYEQYF.

This clone has just one count. The J gene is TRBJ1-1, the V gene TRBV3-1 (or the pseudogene TRBV3-2); 9 bases fit TRBD1. The CDR3 totals 15 residues. Germline lookup yields CDR1 LGHDT and CDR2 YNNKEL (reference sequence). The J segment lost 3 bases and the V segment lost 3 bases, leaving 5 bases of the junction unmatched. Here the CDR3 DNA reads TGTGCCAGCAGCCACGGGGACAGGGTCGACACTGAAGCTTTCTTT. The encoded protein is CASSHGDRVDTEAFF.

This clone came up once. This sequence joins TRBV3-1 (or the pseudogene TRBV3-2) and TRBJ2-5; D remains ambiguous. Trimming shortened V by 0 bases and J by 4 bases, and 12 bases separated the two germline ends. CDR1 LGHDT and CDR2 YNNKEL come from the germline V gene (reference sequence). The CDR3 loop spans 15 amino acids. The CDR3 region is CASSQDLGKPETQYF. The CDR3, as DNA: TGTGCCAGCAGCCAAGATTTGGGCAAGCCAGAGACCCAGTACTTC.

A word on this clone: One end of the junction fails to match germline, which may point to a read error. The rearrangement joins TRBV28 to TRBJ1-4; TRBD1 might be the D (6 bases). Germline CDR1 is MDHEN and CDR2 is SYDVKM. This CDR3 has 15 amino acids. The CDR3 region has the DNA TGTGCCAGCAGTTTTACCGGGACAACAAATGAAAAACTGTTTTTT. Residues: CASSFTGTTNEKLFF.

This clone was observed a single time. The chain carries TRBV29-1 and TRBJ2-7; D is uncertain. Germline V gene sequence: CDR1 SQVTM, CDR2 ANQGSEA. Deletions cut 2 bases from V and 0 bases from J, with 11 bases between. The CDR3 has 14 amino acids. The CDR3 DNA reads TGCAGCGTTGAACAACGACATGACTCCTACGAGCAGTACTTC. Protein: CSVEQRHDSYEQYF.

The J gene is TRBJ2-7, the V gene TRBV3-1 (or the pseudogene TRBV3-2), with D possibly matching TRBD1 (5 bases). The CDR3 length is 13 residues. Germline assignment: CDR1 LGHDT and CDR2 YNNKEL (reference sequence). Between the trimmed V and J ends, which lost 1 base and 6 bases, there was a span of 10 bases. CDR3: CASSQGGQGEQYF. CDR3 nucleotide sequence: TGTGCCAGCAGCCAAGGGGGCCAGGGCGAGCAGTACTTC.

The chain carries TRBV28 and TRBJ2-5; maybe TRBD1 (5 bases). In germline, CDR1 is MDHEN, CDR2 SYDVKM. Deletions cut 1 base from V and 12 bases from J, with 18 bases between. The length of the CDR3 is 14 residues. The CDR3 reads CASSLSPPDSHEYF. CDR3 nucleotides: TGTGCCAGCAGTTTATCTCCCCCTGACAGCCACGAGTACTTC.

The rearrangement links TRBV7-9 to TRBJ1-2; 8 bases agree with TRBD1. Germline assignment: CDR1 SEHNR and CDR2 FQNEAQ (reference sequence). After removal of 5 bases from V and 4 bases from J, the junction contained 6 bases not matched to a gene. This CDR3 is built from 14 residues. In nucleotides, the CDR3 is TGTGCCAGCAGCCCCGGACAGGGAACCTATGGCTACACCTTC. This gives the protein CASSPGQGTYGYTF.

The V call is TRBV6-6, the J call TRBJ1-1; possibly TRBD1 for D (5 bases). V shed 4 bases and J shed 3 bases, with 9 bases lying between them. Germline assignment: CDR1 MNHNY and CDR2 SVGAGI (reference sequence). This CDR3 contains 13 residues. In nucleotides, the CDR3 is TGTGCCAGCAGTTGGGGCGCGGACACTGAAGCTTTCTTT. Protein sequence: CASSWGADTEAFF.

This rearrangement joins TRBV10-3 to TRBJ2-6; D possibly corresponds to TRBD1 (6 bases). Germline V gene sequence: CDR1 ENHRY, CDR2 SYGVKD. The CDR3 runs 16 residues. V was shortened by 7 bases and J by 1 base, with 14 bases between the two germline ends. The CDR3 region has the DNA TGTGCCATCACCCCCAACAGGGATTCTGGGGCCAACGTCCTGACTTTC. Translated, it gives CAITPNRDSGANVLTF.

V is TRBV9 and J is TRBJ1-1; D is perhaps TRBD1 (5 bases). CDR1 is SGDLS, CDR2 YYNGEE, per germline. V was pared by 4 bases and J by 1 base, with 8 bases between. The CDR3 extends over 13 amino acids. The CDR3 sequence: CASSPGGNTEAFF. In DNA form, the CDR3 reads TGTGCCAGCAGCCCGGGGGGGAACACTGAAGCTTTCTTT. The full variable domain, with the rest looked up from reference TRBV9 and TRBJ1-1, is DSGVTQTPKHLITATGQRVTLRCSPRSGDLSVYWYQQSLDQGLQFLIQYYNGEERAKGNILERFSAQQFPDLHSELNLSSLELGDSALYFCASSPGGNTEAFFGQGTRLTVV.